Described below is a single T cell receptor (beta chain) sequence and its context. These data belong to a study of T cells after yellow fever vaccination. The CDR3 totals 15 residues. V was pared by 7 bases and J by 4 bases, with 19 bases between. TCRdb re-derived calls from the 5' RACE reads in MiXCR, one entry per CDR3 protein. The sample contains about 320,000 distinct CDR3 sequences, roughly an eighth of which appear only once. The V call is TRBV12-3 or TRBV12-4, the J call TRBJ2-5; D is tentatively TRBD1 or TRBD2 (5 bases each). This clonotype was sampled from a man younger than 35 who received the YFV17D yellow fever vaccine. The source material was CD4+ T cells sorted from PBMCs, sampled 15 days after the yellow fever booster vaccination. CDR3 sequence (DNA): TGTGCCAGCACTCAGGGCCGAGGGGCTCGAGAGACCCAGTACTTC. As protein: CASTQGRGARETQYF.